These 21 T cell receptor beta chains were sequenced from one sample in a study of HIV-infected patients and healthy controls (dated by TCRdb to between 2012 and 2015). The method was 5' RACE. Reads for this sample came from an Illumina MiSeq. Using SuperScript III with primers targeting the alpha and beta constant regions, 500 ng of RNA was reverse transcribed. Separate libraries for the alpha and beta chains were generated through chain-specific third strand synthesis that incorporated multiplexing indices. The public reads were run again by TCRdb, first through fastp at Q25 and then through MiXCR, and only productive beta chains were kept. Under each unique CDR3 protein, matching rows form one entry showing the most common genes and DNA. Recorded for this sample are more than 15,000 distinct CDR3 sequences; around 5.5% of them occurred a single time. The top ten constitute under 2.5% of the sample.

Whole blood was used without cell fractionation, so all unsorted peripheral T cells were reflected in the repertoire. Sequencing was carried out using blood. The receptors come from an adult in good health.

The sample holds many counts of this clonotype. The chain uses TRBV13 and TRBJ2-5; 10 bases agree with TRBD1. V trimming: 4 bases; J trimming: 3 bases; junction bases outside the gene matches: 14. The CDR3 covers 18 residues. Germline V gene lookup returns CDR1 PRHDT and CDR2 FYEKMQ (reference sequence). The CDR3 coding sequence is TGTGCCAGCAGCTCAGGAAGACAGGGGGCGTTCCCGAAAGAGACCCAGTACTTC. This codes for CASSSGRQGAFPKETQYF.

The gene calls are TRBV12-3 or TRBV12-4 and TRBJ1-4, with D unclear. CDR3 length: 13 residues. The V gene lost 1 base and the J gene lost 11 bases, with 11 bases spanning the gap. CDR3 nucleotide sequence: TGTGCCAGCAGTTTAGGGAATGTGGAGAAACTGTTTTTT. Translating gives CASSLGNVEKLFF.

This clonotype was seen many times. This chain uses TRBV7-9 with TRBJ2-3; D unresolved. The CDR3 is 14 amino acids. Germline V lookup: CDR1 SEHNR, CDR2 FQNEAQ (reference sequence). The V gene lost 2 bases and the J gene lost 0 bases, with 6 bases spanning the gap. CDR3 amino acids: CASSLLQSTDTQYF. CDR3 nucleotide sequence: TGTGCCAGCAGCTTACTACAGAGCACAGATACGCAGTATTTT.

This clonotype has only a few counts. The genes are TRBV6-2 or TRBV6-3 and TRBJ2-7, with a tentative D call TRBD1 (6 bases). Between the trimmed V and J ends, which lost 7 bases and 3 bases, there was a span of 16 bases. In germline, CDR1 is MNHEY, CDR2 SVGEGT. This CDR3 contains 14 residues. CDR3 in DNA: TGTGCCAGCACCCCCGGGACACCAAACTACGAGCAGTACTTC. Its protein is CASTPGTPNYEQYF.

A few counts support this clonotype. This chain links TRBV5-6 with TRBJ1-5; D not resolved. The length of the CDR3 is 16 residues. The V end was cut by 0 bases, the J end by 3 bases, with 13 bases between. In germline, CDR1 is SGHDT, CDR2 YYEEEE. CDR3 loop: CASSLALGGYNQPQHF. In DNA form, the CDR3 reads TGTGCCAGCAGCTTGGCCCTCGGCGGCTACAATCAGCCCCAGCATTTT.

V and J are TRBV5-1 and TRBJ1-2; possibly TRBD1 for D (6 bases). Germline V gene data show CDR1 as SGHRS and CDR2 as YFSETQ. Trimming left V 0 bases short and J 3 bases short, with 9 bases between. This CDR3 is 14 amino acids long. The CDR3 spells CASSLDGQHYGYTF. CDR3 sequence (DNA): TGCGCCAGCAGCTTGGATGGACAGCACTATGGCTACACCTTC. The complete variable domain, with remaining parts taken from reference TRBV5-1 and TRBJ1-2, reads KAGVTQTPRYLIKTRGQQVTLSCSPISGHRSVSWYQQTPGQGLQFLFEYFSETQRNKGNFPGRFSGRQFSNSRSEMNVSTLELGDSALYLCASSLDGQHYGYTFGSGTRLTVV.

This clonotype was recorded many times. V usage is TRBV20-1 and J usage is TRBJ2-3; no clear D gene. Germline values: CDR1 DFQATT, CDR2 SNEGSKA (reference sequence). V lost 2 bases to trimming and J lost 0 bases, with 6 bases between them. The CDR3 totals 13 residues. The CDR3 bases are TGCAGTGCTAGATTCACAAGCACAGATACGCAGTATTTT. Translation: CSARFTSTDTQYF.

This clonotype is classed as medium-sized. The chain combines TRBV18 with TRBJ2-1; 10 positions agree with TRBD2. V was pared by 5 bases and J by 4 bases, with 5 bases of the junction left unmatched. CDR1 is KGHSH, CDR2 LQKENI, per germline. The CDR3 totals 15 residues. The CDR3 DNA sequence: TGTGCCAGCTCAAAGGGACTAGCGTCATACAATGAGCAGTTCTTC. Its translation: CASSKGLASYNEQFF.

This clonotype has a count of ten or more. The V and J genes are TRBV6-5 and TRBJ2-3; 8 bases are a match to TRBD1. V lost 8 bases, J lost 6 bases, and 7 bases stayed unmatched. The CDR3 sequence is 13 residues long. Germline lookup yields CDR1 MNHEY and CDR2 SVGAGI. CDR3 residues: CASGQGLGDTQYF. The CDR3 nucleotides read TGTGCCAGCGGACAGGGTTTAGGCGATACGCAGTATTTT.

This clonotype came up many times. V is TRBV9 and J is TRBJ2-2; 8 positions agree with TRBD1. The CDR3 consists of 17 residues. Germline CDR1 and CDR2: SGDLS and YYNGEE. Trimming at V came to 3 bases and at J to 4 bases, leaving 11 bases not matched to a gene. The CDR3 DNA reads TGTGCCAGCAGCGGGGCCGTTGGGACAGGCCCCACCGGGGAGCTGTTTTTT. Translation: CASSGAVGTGPTGELFF.

There are many counts of this clonotype. V usage is TRBV27 and J usage is TRBJ2-7; 9 bases line up with TRBD1. Looked up from germline, CDR1 is MNHEY and CDR2 is SMNVEV (reference sequence). V lost 5 bases to trimming and J lost 5 bases; unmatched junction nucleotides: 4. The CDR3 is made up of 13 amino acids. CDR3 DNA sequence: TGTGCCAGCAGTGGGGACAGGGAGGACGAGCAGTACTTC. Translating gives CASSGDREDEQYF.

Judged by abundance, this clonotype is medium-sized. The chain has TRBV12-3 or TRBV12-4 and TRBJ2-7; 7 positions match TRBD1. V lost 7 bases to trimming and J lost 3 bases; unmatched junction nucleotides: 6. The CDR3 runs 13 residues. The DNA of the CDR3 is TGTGCCAGCAAATTTCGACAGGGCTACGAGCAGTACTTC. This translates into CASKFRQGYEQYF.

This clonotype was picked up a small number of times. The chain carries TRBV29-1 and TRBJ1-5, with D perhaps TRBD1 (6 bases). Trimming left V 4 bases short and J 2 bases short, with 9 bases between. CDR1 SQVTM and CDR2 ANQGSEA come from the germline V gene. The CDR3 length is 13 residues. CDR3: CSVVQGGNQPQHF. As DNA, the CDR3 is TGCAGCGTTGTACAGGGAGGCAATCAGCCCCAGCATTTT. The full variable domain, rest sourced from reference TRBV29-1 and TRBJ1-5, is SAVISQKPSRDICQRGTSLTIQCQVDSQVTMMFWYRQQPGQSLTLIATANQGSEATYESGFVIDKFPISRPNLTFSTLTVSNMSPEDSSIYLCSVVQGGNQPQHFGDGTRLSIL.

This clonotype was recorded at least ten times. This chain uses TRBV12-5 with TRBJ1-6, with 9 bases lining up with TRBD1. V shed 10 bases, J shed 6 bases, and the junction held 7 bases outside the gene matches. CDR1 is LGHNT, CDR2 FRNRAP, per germline. The CDR3 covers 14 residues. CDR3 sequence: CATTQGAPNSPLHF. CDR3 sequence (DNA): TGTGCTACCACACAGGGGGCCCCTAATTCACCCCTCCACTTT. The full variable domain, its missing parts supplied by reference TRBV12-5 and TRBJ1-6, is DARVTQTPRHKVTEMGQEVTMRCQPILGHNTVFWYRQTMMQGLELLAYFRNRAPLDDSGMPKDRFSAEMPDATLATLKIQPSEPRDSAVYFCATTQGAPNSPLHFGNGTRLTVT.

Within the sample, this clonotype is medium-sized. The chain links TRBV7-2 to TRBJ1-1; weak D call: TRBD1 (6 bases). Trimming removed 4 bases from V and 7 bases from J, with 10 bases in between. CDR1 is SGHTA, CDR2 FQGNSA, per germline. The CDR3 is made up of 12 amino acids. Here the CDR3 reads CASSSTGLEAFF. The CDR3 coding sequence is TGTGCCAGCAGCTCTACAGGGCTTGAAGCTTTCTTT.

The V and J genes are TRBV6-6 and TRBJ2-1; the D is unclear. V lost 0 bases, J lost 4 bases, and 4 bases lay in between. The CDR3 sequence is 13 residues long. From germline, CDR1 is MNHNY and CDR2 SVGAGI (reference sequence). This CDR3 is CASSYSRYNEQFF. CDR3 nucleotides: TGTGCCAGCAGTTACTCCAGATACAATGAGCAGTTCTTC.

This clonotype was seen repeatedly, ten times or more. The chain combines TRBV12-3 or TRBV12-4 with TRBJ1-5; D unresolved. Between the trimmed V and J ends, which lost 6 bases and 6 bases, there was a span of 12 bases. The length of the CDR3 is 13 residues. The CDR3 loop reads CASRSSTGQPQHF. CDR3 DNA: TGTGCCAGCAGATCAAGCACCGGTCAGCCCCAGCATTTT.

This clonotype has just a few counts. V and J are TRBV9 and TRBJ2-1; D not certain. CDR1 and CDR2 (germline): SGDLS, YYNGEE. Trimming removed 2 bases from V and 0 bases from J, with 9 bases in between. The CDR3 totals 15 residues. This CDR3 reads CASSVLKASYNEQFF. The CDR3 DNA reads TGTGCCAGCAGCGTCCTTAAGGCCTCCTACAATGAGCAGTTCTTC.

This clonotype occurred many times. The gene calls are TRBV19 and TRBJ1-6; 8 positions match TRBD1. Germline CDR1 LNHDA, CDR2 SQIVND (reference sequence). The junction had 17 bases not matched to a gene; V was cut back by 7 bases and J by 12 bases. The CDR3 is 16 amino acids. CDR3 residues: CASTLQGGLNALPLHF. As DNA, the CDR3 is TGTGCCAGTACTCTACAGGGGGGCCTGAATGCTTTACCCCTCCACTTT.

This clonotype is deemed medium-sized. The chain's CDR3 is CASSSLAPGWGDTQYF. CDR3 nucleotides: TGTGCCAGCAGTTCGTTAGCACCGGGCTGGGGCGATACGCAGTATTTT. This chain joins TRBV5-5 and TRBJ2-3; weak D call: TRBD1 (5 bases). V dropped 5 bases and J dropped 6 bases, with 22 bases sitting between them. The CDR3 is 16 amino acids. Germline V lookup: CDR1 SGHKS, CDR2 YYEKEE (reference sequence).

This clonotype was detected ten times or more. This sequence joins TRBV11-2 and TRBJ1-1; maybe TRBD1 (5 bases). The ends were cut back, 7 bases at V and 1 base at J, with 13 bases in the middle. Germline CDR1 is SGHAT and CDR2 is FQNNGV. The CDR3 runs to 14 residues. The CDR3 is CASTKTGPNTEAFF. The DNA for the CDR3 is TGTGCCAGCACCAAAACAGGACCGAACACTGAAGCTTTCTTT.